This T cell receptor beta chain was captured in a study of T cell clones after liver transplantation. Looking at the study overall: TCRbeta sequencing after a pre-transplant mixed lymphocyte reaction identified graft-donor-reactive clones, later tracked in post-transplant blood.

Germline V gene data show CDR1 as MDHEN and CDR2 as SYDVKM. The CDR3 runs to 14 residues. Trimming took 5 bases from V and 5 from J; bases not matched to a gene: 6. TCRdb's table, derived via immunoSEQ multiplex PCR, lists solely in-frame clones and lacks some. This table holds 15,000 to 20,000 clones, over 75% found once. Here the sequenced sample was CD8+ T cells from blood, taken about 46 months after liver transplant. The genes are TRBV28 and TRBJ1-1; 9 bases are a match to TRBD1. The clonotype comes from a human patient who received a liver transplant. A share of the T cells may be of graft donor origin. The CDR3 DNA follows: TGTGCCAGCAGTCCCGGGACAGGGAGGACTGAAGCTTTCTTT. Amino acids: CASSPGTGRTEAFF.